The sequence of this TCR beta chain was determined in a study of metastatic and nonmetastatic thyroid tumors. Study-wide findings and caveats: Patients with malignant thyroid tumors reportedly had significantly higher TCR beta diversity than those with benign nodules, in blood and tumor.

This clone was counted between two and nine times. As yet, its antigen is unknown. Just one base apart from a much larger clone, this may be a read error. The sample has other DNA sequences that encode this CDR3 too. TCRdb reassembled clones from the PCR reads with MiXCR. Of tens of thousands of clones in the sample, approximately 24% are singletons; the top ten hold about 14%. In germline, CDR1 is WSHSY, CDR2 SAAADI. CDR3 size: 16 residues. V shed 4 bases and J shed 3 bases, with 17 bases lying between them. Ahead of thyroid surgery, no patient had received treatment of any kind. The chain combines TRBV10-2 with TRBJ2-3; D not certain. Sequenced material: tumor tissue. The receptor was derived from a female donor with papillary thyroid cancer or a benign thyroid nodule (not recorded which). Some clones in this sample may be carry-over from other donors' samples. This chain's CDR3 is CASSVRNKRITDTQYF. The CDR3, as DNA: TGCGCCAGCAGTGTTAGGAACAAAAGAATAACAGATACGCAGTATTTT.